This record concerns one T cell receptor beta chain sequence. The sample originates from a study of control samples from healthy donors and cancer patients. Germline CDR1 is SGHTA and CDR2 is FQGNSA. V shed 2 bases and J 7 bases; nucleotides not matched to a gene: 8. The CDR3 has 16 amino acids. Libraries were prepared by immunoSEQ multiplex PCR; TCRdb keeps only in-frame clonotypes and omits some of them. Of 90,000 to 150,000 clones in the sample, just over 90% were seen once. The source of this sequence is a woman aged 18-29 years in good health. The gene calls are TRBV7-2 and TRBJ1-6; 7 bases match TRBD1. The sample comprised blood. The CDR3 reads CASSLWHRGGNSPLHF. CDR3 nucleotides: TGTGCCAGCAGCTTATGGCACAGGGGTGGGAATTCACCCCTCCACTTT.